Listed below are T cell receptor beta chains from one sample, sequenced in a study of T cells in Graves' hyperthyroidism and ophthalmopathy. Using its own MiXCR run on the multiplex PCR reads, TCRdb lists one record per CDR3 protein. The table records over 250,000 distinct CDR3 sequences, around 13% of them present only once. Sequences were obtained from blood. These receptors all come from a middle-aged woman with Graves' ophthalmopathy. Each CDR3 is given with its conserved first and last residue. D genes are given only for firm matches. A clone size is listed for some rows: how often the clone was seen (once, few, many), or a class if it is expanded.

.	TRBJ2-6	TRBV4-2	.	TGTGCCAGCAGCCAAGATGCAGGCGGGATTGGGGCCAACGTCCTGACTTTC	CASSQDAGGIGANVLTF
.	TRBJ2-1	TRBV27	many	TGTGCCAGCAGCTTAGGCAATGAGCAGTTCTTC	CASSLGNEQFF
TRBD2	TRBJ2-1	TRBV19	.	TGTGCCAGTAGTATACAGTTTGGGACTAGCGAGATGGAGCAGTTCTTC	CASSIQFGTSEMEQFF
TRBD2	TRBJ2-7	TRBV6-1	many	TGTGCCAGCAGGATAGCGGGGGGGTTCGAGCAGTACTTC	CASRIAGGFEQYF
.	TRBJ1-5	TRBV12-3/TRBV12-4	many	TGTGCCAGCAGTTCCGGGACTCCTCAGCCCCAGCATTTT	CASSSGTPQPQHF
TRBD1	TRBJ1-2	TRBV11-3	many	TGTGCCAGCGGGGAGTCCGGGACAGGGTTTTTCTATGGCTACACCTTC	CASGESGTGFFYGYTF
.	TRBJ2-5	TRBV9	many	TGTGCCAGCAGCGACTCAGGGGACTCACGGGAGACCCAGTACTTC	CASSDSGDSRETQYF
TRBD1	TRBJ2-6	TRBV7-9	.	TGTGCCAGCAGCCGAATAATAGGGACAGGGCTCTCTGGGGCCAACGTCCTGACTTTC	CASSRIIGTGLSGANVLTF
.	TRBJ2-3	TRBV5-6	many	TGTGCCAGCAGCTTAAGGACGATCACAGATACGCAGTATTTT	CASSLRTITDTQYF
.	TRBJ2-7	TRBV7-8	many	TGTGCCAGCAGCTTCCAGGCGAAAAGCTCCTACGAGCAGTACTTC	CASSFQAKSSYEQYF
TRBD2	TRBJ2-7	TRBV18	few	TGTGCCAGCTCACCACTGACTAGCGGGACAGGGTACGAGCAGTACTTC	CASSPLTSGTGYEQYF
.	TRBJ2-1	TRBV27	many	TGTGCCAGCAGTTTAACACCCTACAATGAGCAGTTCTTC	CASSLTPYNEQFF
TRBD1	TRBJ1-5	TRBV28	many	TGTGCCAGCAGTACCAGACAGGGAGGGCATCAGCCCCAGCATTTT	CASSTRQGGHQPQHF
.	TRBJ2-7	TRBV12-3/TRBV12-4	many	TGTGCCAGCAGTTCAAGTAACGAGCAGTACTTC	CASSSSNEQYF
.	TRBJ2-7	TRBV20-1	many	TGCAGTGCCGGACCCAAACTCCCCAGGGCAAGTCCCGAGCAGTACTTC	CSAGPKLPRASPEQYF
.	TRBJ2-1	TRBV3-1	many	TGTGCCAGCAGCCAAGCTCTCTGGGACAATGAGCAGTTCTTC	CASSQALWDNEQFF
TRBD1	TRBJ1-2	TRBV27	few	TGTGCCAGCAGTTTATCGACAGGGATCTATGGCTACACCTTC	CASSLSTGIYGYTF
TRBD2	TRBJ2-7	TRBV27	many	TGTGCCAGCAGTCAAGGGACTAGCGGGAGTAGGTACGAGCAGTACTTC	CASSQGTSGSRYEQYF
.	TRBJ1-5	TRBV6-5	many	TGTGCCAGCAGTTACCGGACCCCCTCCCTTAGCAATCAGCCCCAGCATTTT	CASSYRTPSLSNQPQHF
TRBD1	TRBJ2-3	TRBV9	.	TGTGCCAGCAGCCATCGGACAGGGGCTAGCACAGATACGCAGTATTTT	CASSHRTGASTDTQYF
TRBD2	TRBJ2-3	TRBV20-1	many	TGCAGTGCTAGAGATGCTCAGCGGGGGGGAACAGATACGCAGTATTTT	CSARDAQRGGTDTQYF
TRBD1	TRBJ1-5	TRBV12-3/TRBV12-4	many	TGTGCCAGCAGTCAGAGACAGGGGGCTCAGCCCCAGCATTTT	CASSQRQGAQPQHF
TRBD2	TRBJ2-1	TRBV6-1	many	TGTGCCAGCCTCCCCGGGACTAGCGGGGGGAATGAGCAGTTCTTC	CASLPGTSGGNEQFF
.	TRBJ2-7	TRBV2	many	TGTGCCAGCAGTTACGGGAGTAGCTCCTACGAGCAGTACTTC	CASSYGSSSYEQYF
.	TRBJ2-5	TRBV2	many	TGTGCCAGCATGCGAGAGACCCAGTACTTC	CASMRETQYF